These 11 T cell receptor beta chains share one sample of origin, sequenced in a study of regulatory T cells in long-lasting Graves disease. To make TCR beta libraries, researchers used iRepertoire HTBI primers and Arm-PCR of CDR3 regions. TCRdb re-called the multiplex PCR reads with MiXCR, one entry per CDR3 protein. Of about 420,000 distinct CDR3 sequences in the sample, 15% to 20% were seen once. The time point here: newly diagnosed GD, antithyroid drugs for less than 3 months. Researchers made the TCR library from RNA that was extracted from PBMCs. These data also featured in a second study, about T cells in Graves' hyperthyroidism and ophthalmopathy.

The sample in question was peripheral blood mononuclear cells (PBMCs), obtained at new diagnosis, from a patient treated with antithyroid drugs. These receptors were obtained from a woman between 18 and 29 years old with Graves disease.

This clonotype was seen repeatedly, ten times or more. The chain carries TRBV12-3 or TRBV12-4 and TRBJ2-7; D remains ambiguous. This CDR3 contains 15 residues. Trimming stripped 2 bases from V and 0 bases from J, with 11 bases between. CDR3 sequence (DNA): TGTGCCAGCAGTTTATCCCCTAATTTCTCCTACGAGCAGTACTTC. Its protein product is CASSLSPNFSYEQYF.

Ten or more counts support this clonotype. The chain uses TRBV7-3 and TRBJ2-1, with TRBD2 matching 7 bases. The trim removed 3 bases at V and 4 bases at J, leaving 3 bases unmatched. Germline V lookup: CDR1 SGHTA, CDR2 FQGTGA. CDR3 size: 14 residues. CDR3 protein: CASSFASGYNEQFF. CDR3 DNA: TGTGCCAGCAGCTTTGCTAGCGGATACAATGAGCAGTTCTTC. Full variable domain (outside the CDR3, taken from reference TRBV7-3 and TRBJ2-1): GAGVSQTPSNKVTEKGKYVELRCDPISGHTALYWYRQSLGQGPEFLIYFQGTGAADDSGLPNDRFFAVRPEGSVSTLKIQRTERGDSAVYLCASSFASGYNEQFFGPGTRLTVL.

This clonotype turned up a few times. This sequence joins TRBV5-5 and TRBJ1-3; D remains ambiguous. Germline V CDR1 and CDR2: SGHKS, YYEKEE (reference sequence). V was pared by 0 bases and J by 6 bases, with 7 bases between. This CDR3 spans 13 amino acids. CDR3 sequence reads: CASSLVPENTIYF. The CDR3 DNA reads as TGTGCCAGCAGCTTGGTTCCAGAAAACACCATATATTTT.

The rearrangement uses TRBV12-3 or TRBV12-4 and TRBJ1-1; no definite D call. The CDR3 is 15 residues long. Trimming took off 5 bases at V and 7 bases at J, with 20 bases between the two ends. The CDR3 DNA sequence: TGTGCCAGCAGTCAGCCCGGACGGGAGGCAAATGAAGCTTTCTTT. Its protein is CASSQPGREANEAFF.

With regard to this clonotype: A much larger clone lies one base from this, so it may be a read error. The chain joins TRBV28 to TRBJ1-1; D may be TRBD1 (5 bases). The CDR3 runs 12 residues. Germline V gene data show CDR1 as MDHEN and CDR2 as SYDVKM. CDR3 in DNA: TGTGCCAGCAGTTCGCAGGGTCAACCCCGGGGCTTT. Its translation: CASSSQGQPRGF. Based on the CDR3 plus reference TRBV28 and TRBJ1-1, the full variable domain is DVKVTQSSRYLVKRTGEKVFLECVQDMDHENMFWYRQDPGLGLRLIYFSYDVKMKEKGDIPEGYSVSREKKERFSLILESASTNQTSMYLCASSSQGQPRGFGQGTRLTVV.

This clonotype was observed many times. V gene TRBV7-2 combines with J gene TRBJ1-1, with a weak D call TRBD1 (6 bases). V shed 1 base and J shed 8 bases, with 11 bases lying between them. The CDR3 consists of 13 residues. Germline V gene lookup returns CDR1 SGHTA and CDR2 FQGNSA. This chain's CDR3 is CASSLDSGTEAFF. As DNA, the CDR3 is TGTGCCAGCAGCTTAGATTCCGGGACAGAAGCTTTCTTT.

This clonotype was detected ten times or more. The rearrangement uses TRBV27 and TRBJ2-1; the match to TRBD2 covers 7 bases. V trimming: 6 bases; J trimming: 3 bases; junction bases outside the gene matches: 11. In germline, CDR1 is MNHEY, CDR2 SMNVEV (reference sequence). The CDR3 has 16 amino acids. The CDR3 spells CASSLTSGTLYNEQFF. CDR3 DNA: TGTGCCAGCAGCCTGACCAGCGGGACCCTCTACAATGAGCAGTTCTTC.

In its sample, this clonotype was seen many times. The chain recombines TRBV7-2 with TRBJ2-2; D remains unclear. This CDR3 is built from 15 residues. V was cut by 1 base and J by 0 bases, with 6 bases left in between. Germline loops: CDR1 SGHTA, CDR2 FQGNSA. CDR3 in amino acids: CASSLGWTNTGELFF. In DNA, the CDR3 is TGTGCCAGCAGCTTAGGTTGGACGAACACCGGGGAGCTGTTTTTT. Complete variable domain (other parts from reference TRBV7-2 and TRBJ2-2): GAGVSQSPSNKVTEKGKDVELRCDPISGHTALYWYRQSLGQGLEFLIYFQGNSAPDKSGLPSDRFSAERTGGSVSTLTIQRTQQEDSAVYLCASSLGWTNTGELFFGEGSRLTVL.

This clonotype was counted many times. The genes are TRBV30 and TRBJ2-1, with 8 bases lining up with TRBD2. The V gene's germline CDR1 is GTSNPN and CDR2 SVGIG (reference sequence). CDR3 length: 15 residues. J gave up 0 bases and V 2 bases, and 3 bases lay outside the gene matches. The CDR3 DNA sequence: TGTGCCTGGAGTCCGGGACTAGTCTCCTACAATGAGCAGTTCTTC. Amino acids: CAWSPGLVSYNEQFF.

This clonotype was seen only a few times. Written as DNA, the CDR3 is TGCAGTGCTAGTCGAAGTGATAATTCACCCCTCCACTTT. Encoded protein: CSASRSDNSPLHF. V is TRBV20-1 and J is TRBJ1-6; D gene unclear. V was trimmed by 3 bases and J by 5 bases, leaving 8 bases between them. CDR1 is DFQATT and CDR2 is SNEGSKA in the germline V gene (reference sequence). The CDR3 is 13 residues long.

The chain couples TRBV11-2 to TRBJ2-3; D unclear. Deletions cut 1 base from V and 4 bases from J, with 15 bases between. Germline V lookup: CDR1 SGHAT, CDR2 FQNNGV. CDR3 length: 16 amino acids. CDR3 sequence: CASSLGSLGVADTQYF. For the CDR3, the DNA is TGTGCCAGCAGCTTAGGGAGTTTAGGAGTTGCAGATACGCAGTATTTT.